This passage covers 10 T cell receptor beta chains from one sample sequenced in a study of blood T cell repertoires in COVID-19 (dated by TCRdb to 2019 to 2021). Preparation of the library involved the immunoSEQ multiplex PCR assay. This is the immuneACCESS table as TCRdb keeps it, with only in-frame sequences that have V and J called. A part of the clones is gone; compared with another copy, unresolved V genes explain less than half, and the rest is unexplained. In all, the sample holds around 65,000 clones, and roughly three quarters of those were seen once. Approximately 15% of the sample is held by the ten biggest clonotypes. Sequencing input: peripheral blood. These receptor sequences come from a man aged 80 or over with acute or convalescent COVID-19.

The chain is built from TRBV7-2 and TRBJ2-5, with D possibly matching TRBD2 (6 bases). CDR3 length equals 15 residues. V lost 1 base and J lost 4, with 13 bases in between. Per the germline V gene, CDR1 is SGHTA and CDR2 is FQGNSA. CDR3 DNA sequence: TGTGCCAGCAGCTTAGTAGGACTGGGGGGAGAGACCCAGTACTTC. It codes for CASSLVGLGGETQYF.

In DNA, the CDR3 is TGTGCCAGCAGCGCCTATAGCGTCGGGACAGGGGATTGGGGTTCACCCCTCCACTTT. Its translation: CASSAYSVGTGDWGSPLHF. The chain couples TRBV9 to TRBJ1-6; 10 bases are a match to TRBD1. This CDR3 spans 19 amino acids. CDR1 and CDR2 from the germline V gene are SGDLS and YYNGEE. V dropped 3 bases and J dropped 9; count of bases not matched to a gene: 18.

The chain carries TRBV28 and TRBJ1-2; 7 bases are a match to TRBD1. V was pared by 6 bases and J by 4 bases, with 5 bases of the junction left unmatched. Per germline, CDR1 MDHEN and CDR2 SYDVKM. CDR3 length: 13 amino acids. The CDR3 loop is CASSDRAGYGYTF. For the CDR3, the DNA is TGTGCCAGCAGCGACAGGGCGGGCTATGGCTACACCTTC.

This rearrangement joins TRBV7-3 to TRBJ1-1, with D maybe TRBD1 (6 bases). The germline V gene has CDR1 SGHTA and CDR2 FQGTGA. V lost 5 bases, J lost 1 base, and 11 bases lay in between. The CDR3 loop spans 14 amino acids. The CDR3 loop reads CASSTQGSNTEAFF. In nucleotides, the CDR3 is TGTGCCAGCAGCACACAGGGATCGAACACTGAAGCTTTCTTT.

V usage is TRBV7-2 and J usage is TRBJ2-7; a weak D match, TRBD2 (6 bases). V was cut by 1 base and J by 5 bases, with 9 bases left in between. CDR3 size: 13 residues. The V gene's germline CDR1 is SGHTA and CDR2 FQGNSA. DNA of the CDR3: TGTGCCAGCAGCTTAGTAGGGGAGGACGAGCAGTACTTC. It translates to CASSLVGEDEQYF.

The chain joins TRBV18 to TRBJ2-7; 7 positions match TRBD1. The germline gives CDR1 KGHSH, CDR2 LQKENI. The CDR3 is 15 residues long. With V trimmed by 7 bases and J by 5 bases, 14 bases remained unmatched. The CDR3 loop is CASYRGRGNYHEQYF. CDR3 sequence (DNA): TGTGCCAGCTATAGGGGGCGAGGGAACTACCACGAGCAGTACTTC.

J is TRBJ2-7 and V is TRBV5-6, with 7 bases that match TRBD1. Germline CDR1 reads SGHDT; CDR2 reads YYEEEE. V shed 2 bases and J 0 bases; nucleotides not matched to a gene: 2. CDR3 size: 14 residues. This chain's CDR3 is CASSLQGISYEQYF. The CDR3 DNA is TGTGCCAGCAGCTTACAGGGGATCTCCTACGAGCAGTACTTC.

The chain employs TRBV28 and TRBJ2-2; 8 bases are a match to TRBD2. CDR1 and CDR2 (germline): MDHEN, SYDVKM. After removal of 4 bases from V and 4 bases from J, the junction contained 8 bases not matched to a gene. This CDR3 is built from 16 residues. DNA for the CDR3: TGTGCCAGCAGTTCCCCCTTTGCGGGAGGCACCGGGGAGCTGTTTTTT. Residues: CASSSPFAGGTGELFF. Complete variable domain (other parts from reference TRBV28 and TRBJ2-2): DVKVTQSSRYLVKRTGEKVFLECVQDMDHENMFWYRQDPGLGLRLIYFSYDVKMKEKGDIPEGYSVSREKKERFSLILESASTNQTSMYLCASSSPFAGGTGELFFGEGSRLTVL.

The rearrangement uses TRBV7-9 and TRBJ1-1, with 7 bases aligning to TRBD1. V was pared by 5 bases and J by 6 bases, with 6 bases of the junction left unmatched. Germline V gives CDR1 SEHNR, CDR2 FQNEAQ (reference sequence). The CDR3 is made up of 13 amino acids. CDR3 in amino acids: CASSRYRGAEAFF. The DNA of the CDR3 is TGTGCCAGCAGCCGATACAGGGGCGCTGAAGCTTTCTTT.

This clone was found once. The J gene is TRBJ1-5, the V gene TRBV7-2; TRBD1 matches at 8 bases. The germline gives CDR1 SGHTA, CDR2 FQGNSA. The CDR3 sequence is 15 residues long. V shed 4 bases and J 0 bases; nucleotides not matched to a gene: 2. CDR3 bases: TGTGCCAGCAGCTCCGGACAGGGTAGCAATCAGCCCCAGCATTTT. Amino acids: CASSSGQGSNQPQHF.